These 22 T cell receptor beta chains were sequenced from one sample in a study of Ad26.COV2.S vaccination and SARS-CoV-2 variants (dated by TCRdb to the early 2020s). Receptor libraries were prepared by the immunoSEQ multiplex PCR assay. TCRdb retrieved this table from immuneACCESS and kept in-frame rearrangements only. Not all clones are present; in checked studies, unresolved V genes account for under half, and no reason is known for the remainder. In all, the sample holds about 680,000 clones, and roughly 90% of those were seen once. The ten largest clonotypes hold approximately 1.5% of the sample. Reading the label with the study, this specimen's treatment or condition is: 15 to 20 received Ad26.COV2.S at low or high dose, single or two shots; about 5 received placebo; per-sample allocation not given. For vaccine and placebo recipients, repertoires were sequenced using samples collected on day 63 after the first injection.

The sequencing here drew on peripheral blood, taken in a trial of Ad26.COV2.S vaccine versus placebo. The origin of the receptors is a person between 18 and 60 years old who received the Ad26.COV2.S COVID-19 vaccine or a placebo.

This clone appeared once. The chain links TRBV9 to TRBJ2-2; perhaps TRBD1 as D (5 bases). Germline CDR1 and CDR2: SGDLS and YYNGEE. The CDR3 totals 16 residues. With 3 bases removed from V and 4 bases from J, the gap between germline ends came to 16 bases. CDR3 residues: CASSGNRTSFTGELFF. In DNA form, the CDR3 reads TGTGCCAGCAGCGGCAACAGGACCTCGTTCACCGGGGAGCTGTTTTTT.

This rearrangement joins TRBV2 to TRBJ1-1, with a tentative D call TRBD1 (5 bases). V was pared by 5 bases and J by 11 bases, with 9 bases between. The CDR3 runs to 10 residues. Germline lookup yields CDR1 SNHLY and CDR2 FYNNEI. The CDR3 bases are TGTGCCAGCAGTTCAGGGTTGGCTTTCTTT. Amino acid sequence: CASSSGLAFF.

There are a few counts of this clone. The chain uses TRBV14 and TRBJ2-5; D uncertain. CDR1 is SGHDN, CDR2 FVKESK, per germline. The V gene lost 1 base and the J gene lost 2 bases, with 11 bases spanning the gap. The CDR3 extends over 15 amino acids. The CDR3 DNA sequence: TGTGCCAGCAGCCAAGTCTCGCAGCCGCAAGAGACCCAGTACTTC. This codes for CASSQVSQPQETQYF.

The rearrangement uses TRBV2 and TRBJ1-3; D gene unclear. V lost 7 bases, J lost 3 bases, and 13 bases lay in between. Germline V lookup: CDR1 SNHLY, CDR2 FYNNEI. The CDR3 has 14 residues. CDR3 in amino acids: CASKPSAGGNTIYF. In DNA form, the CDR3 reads TGTGCCAGCAAACCCTCGGCCGGTGGAAACACCATATATTTT.

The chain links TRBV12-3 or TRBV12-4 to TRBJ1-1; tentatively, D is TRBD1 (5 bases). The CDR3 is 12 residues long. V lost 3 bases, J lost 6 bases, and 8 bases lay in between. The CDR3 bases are TGTGCCAGCAGTTTGGAGGGGCCTGAAGCTTTCTTT. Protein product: CASSLEGPEAFF.

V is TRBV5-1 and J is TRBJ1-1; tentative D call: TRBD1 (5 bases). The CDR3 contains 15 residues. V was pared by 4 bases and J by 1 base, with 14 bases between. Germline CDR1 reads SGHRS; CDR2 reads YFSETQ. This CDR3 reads CASSIGTGWNTEAFF. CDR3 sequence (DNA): TGCGCCAGCAGCATAGGGACCGGGTGGAACACTGAAGCTTTCTTT.

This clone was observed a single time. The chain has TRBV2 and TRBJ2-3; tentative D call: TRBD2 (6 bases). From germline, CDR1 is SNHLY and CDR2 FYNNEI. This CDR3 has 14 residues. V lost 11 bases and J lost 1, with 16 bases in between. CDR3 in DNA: TGTGCCGTTAAGTTCGGGGGAGGCACAGATACGCAGTATTTT. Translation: CAVKFGGGTDTQYF.

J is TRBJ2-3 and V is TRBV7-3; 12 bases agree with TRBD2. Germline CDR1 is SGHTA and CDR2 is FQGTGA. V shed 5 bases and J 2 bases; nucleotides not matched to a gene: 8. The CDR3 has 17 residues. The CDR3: CASSTRLAGDYTDTQYF. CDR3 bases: TGTGCCAGCAGCACGCGACTAGCGGGGGATTACACAGATACGCAGTATTTT. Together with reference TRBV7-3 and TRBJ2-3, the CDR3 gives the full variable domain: GAGVSQTPSNKVTEKGKYVELRCDPISGHTALYWYRQSLGQGPEFLIYFQGTGAADDSGLPNDRFFAVRPEGSVSTLKIQRTERGDSAVYLCASSTRLAGDYTDTQYFGPGTRLTVL.

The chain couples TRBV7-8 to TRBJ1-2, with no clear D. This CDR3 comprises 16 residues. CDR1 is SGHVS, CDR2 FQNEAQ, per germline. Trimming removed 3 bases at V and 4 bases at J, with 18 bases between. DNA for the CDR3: TGTGCCAGCAGCTTCTCCACCCGCTCCTATAGCTATGGCTACACCTTC. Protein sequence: CASSFSTRSYSYGYTF. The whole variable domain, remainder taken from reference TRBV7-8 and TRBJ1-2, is GAGVSQSPRYKVAKRGQDVALRCDPISGHVSLFWYQQALGQGPEFLTYFQNEAQLDKSGLPSDRFFAERPEGSVSTLKIQRTQQEDSAVYLCASSFSTRSYSYGYTFGSGTRLTVV.

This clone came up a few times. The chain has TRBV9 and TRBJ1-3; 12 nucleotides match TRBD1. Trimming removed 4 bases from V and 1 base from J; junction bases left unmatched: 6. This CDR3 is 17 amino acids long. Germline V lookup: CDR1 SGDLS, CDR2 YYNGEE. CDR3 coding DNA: TGTGCCAGCAGCCCTAGGGGACAGGGGGCTTCTGGAAACACCATATATTTT. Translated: CASSPRGQGASGNTIYF.

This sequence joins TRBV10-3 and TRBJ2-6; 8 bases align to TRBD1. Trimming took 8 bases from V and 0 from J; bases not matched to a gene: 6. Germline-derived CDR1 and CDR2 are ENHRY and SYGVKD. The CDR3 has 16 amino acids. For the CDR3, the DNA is TGTGCCATCGGCAGGGGGCCCGACTCTGGGGCCAACGTCCTGACTTTC. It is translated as CAIGRGPDSGANVLTF.

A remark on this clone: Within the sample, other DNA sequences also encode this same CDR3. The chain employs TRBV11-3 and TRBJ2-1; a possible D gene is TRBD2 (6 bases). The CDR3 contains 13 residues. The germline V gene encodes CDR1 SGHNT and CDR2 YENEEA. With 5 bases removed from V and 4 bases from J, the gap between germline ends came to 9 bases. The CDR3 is CASSLAGYNEQFF. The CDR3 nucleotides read TGTGCCAGCAGCCTCGCGGGGTACAATGAGCAGTTCTTC.

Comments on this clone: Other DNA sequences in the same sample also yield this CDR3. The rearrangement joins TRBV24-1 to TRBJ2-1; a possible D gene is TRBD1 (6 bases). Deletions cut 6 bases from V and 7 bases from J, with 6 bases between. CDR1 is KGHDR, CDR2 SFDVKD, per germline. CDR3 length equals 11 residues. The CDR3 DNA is TGTGCCACCAGTAGGGGGAATGAGCAGTTCTTC. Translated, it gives CATSRGNEQFF.

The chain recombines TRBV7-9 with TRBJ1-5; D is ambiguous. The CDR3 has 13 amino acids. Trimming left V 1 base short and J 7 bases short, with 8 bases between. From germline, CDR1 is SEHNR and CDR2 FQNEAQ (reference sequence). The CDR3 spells CASSLDGSQPQHF. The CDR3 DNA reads TGTGCCAGCAGCTTAGATGGGAGCCAGCCCCAGCATTTT.

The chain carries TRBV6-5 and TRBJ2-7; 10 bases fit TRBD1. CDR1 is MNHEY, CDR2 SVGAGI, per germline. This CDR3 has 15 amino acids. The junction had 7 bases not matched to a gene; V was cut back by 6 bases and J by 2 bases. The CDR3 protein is CASSYQGQGTYEQYF. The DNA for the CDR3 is TGTGCCAGCAGCTACCAGGGACAGGGGACCTACGAGCAGTACTTC.

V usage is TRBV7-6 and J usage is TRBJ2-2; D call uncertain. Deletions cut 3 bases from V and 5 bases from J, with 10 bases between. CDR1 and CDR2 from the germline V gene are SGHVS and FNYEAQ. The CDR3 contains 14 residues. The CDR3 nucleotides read TGTGCCAGCAGCTTGGTCGGTTTAACCGGGGAGCTGTTTTTT. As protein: CASSLVGLTGELFF.

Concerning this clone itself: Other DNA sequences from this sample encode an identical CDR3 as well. The CDR3: CASSLGDRGSNQPQHF. The CDR3 DNA reads TGTGCCAGCAGCTTGGGGGACAGAGGTAGCAATCAGCCCCAGCATTTT. The rearrangement uses TRBV7-9 and TRBJ1-5; 7 bases match TRBD1. The junction had 5 bases not matched to a gene; V was cut back by 3 bases and J by 0 bases. The CDR3 loop spans 16 amino acids. The germline V gene has CDR1 SEHNR and CDR2 FQNEAQ (reference sequence). Using reference TRBV7-9 and TRBJ1-5 for the parts outside the CDR3, the full variable domain is DTGVSQNPRHKITKRGQNVTFRCDPISEHNRLYWYRQTLGQGPEFLTYFQNEAQLEKSRLLSDRFSAERPKGSFSTLEIQRTEQGDSAMYLCASSLGDRGSNQPQHFGDGTRLSIL.

The CDR3, as DNA: TGTGCCAGCAGCTTGGACAGGGGATTCGGCTACACCTTC. Protein sequence: CASSLDRGFGYTF. This chain uses TRBV5-8 with TRBJ1-2; the match to TRBD1 covers 7 bases. After removal of 0 bases from V and 8 bases from J, the junction contained 4 bases not matched to a gene. CDR1 and CDR2 from the germline V gene are SGHTS and YDEGEE. The CDR3 is 13 amino acids.

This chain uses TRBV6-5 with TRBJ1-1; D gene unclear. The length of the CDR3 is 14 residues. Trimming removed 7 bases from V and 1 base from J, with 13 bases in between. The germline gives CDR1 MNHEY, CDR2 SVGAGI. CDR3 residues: CASTRASGNTEAFF. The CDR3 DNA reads TGTGCCAGCACCCGGGCCAGCGGGAACACTGAAGCTTTCTTT.

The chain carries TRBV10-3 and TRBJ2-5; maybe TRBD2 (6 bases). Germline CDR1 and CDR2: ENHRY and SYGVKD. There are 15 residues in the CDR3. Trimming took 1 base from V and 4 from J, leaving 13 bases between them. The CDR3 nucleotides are TGTGCCATCAGTGAGTACCGGGACGGGAGAGAGACCCAGTACTTC. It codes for CAISEYRDGRETQYF.

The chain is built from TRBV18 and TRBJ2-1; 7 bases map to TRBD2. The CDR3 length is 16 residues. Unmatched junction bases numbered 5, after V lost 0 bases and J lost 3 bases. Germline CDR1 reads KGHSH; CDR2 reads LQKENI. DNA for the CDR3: TGTGCCAGCTCACCACCCCTCGGGGAGGGCTACAATGAGCAGTTCTTC. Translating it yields CASSPPLGEGYNEQFF. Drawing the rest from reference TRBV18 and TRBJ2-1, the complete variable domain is NAGVMQNPRHLVRRRGQEARLRCSPMKGHSHVYWYRQLPEEGLKFMVYLQKENIIDESGMPKERFSAEFPKEGPSILRIQQVVRGDSAAYFCASSPPLGEGYNEQFFGPGTRLTVL.

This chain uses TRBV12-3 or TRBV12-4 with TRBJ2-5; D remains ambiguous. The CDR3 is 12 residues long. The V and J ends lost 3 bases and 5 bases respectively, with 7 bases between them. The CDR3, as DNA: TGTGCCAGCAGTTTTGGGTTTGAGACCCAGTACTTC. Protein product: CASSFGFETQYF.